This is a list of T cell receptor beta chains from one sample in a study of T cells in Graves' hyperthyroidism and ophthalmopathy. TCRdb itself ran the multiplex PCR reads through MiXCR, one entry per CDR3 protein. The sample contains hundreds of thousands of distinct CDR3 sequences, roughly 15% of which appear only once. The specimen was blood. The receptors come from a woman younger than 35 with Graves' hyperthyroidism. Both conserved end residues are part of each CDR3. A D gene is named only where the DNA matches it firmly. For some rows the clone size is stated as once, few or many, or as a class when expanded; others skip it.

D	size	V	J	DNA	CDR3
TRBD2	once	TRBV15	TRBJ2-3	TGTGCCACCAGCAGAGTAGCGGGAGGGCCTACAGATACGCAGTATTTT	CATSRVAGGPTDTQYF
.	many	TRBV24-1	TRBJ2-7	TGTGCCACCAGTGATTTAAGGAGTAACCTTACCTACGAGCAGTACTTC	CATSDLRSNLTYEQYF
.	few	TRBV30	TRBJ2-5	TGTGCCTGGGGGGGGGACATCGCCGGGGTGGAGACCCAGTACTTC	CAWGGDIAGVETQYF
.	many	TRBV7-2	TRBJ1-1	TGTGCCAGCAGCTTATTGGACGGGACTGAAGCTTTCTTT	CASSLLDGTEAFF
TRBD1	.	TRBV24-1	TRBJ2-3	TGTGCCACCAGGGGGACAGGGTCGGAGGATACGCAGTATTTT	CATRGTGSEDTQYF
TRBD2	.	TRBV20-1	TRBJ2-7	TGCAGTGCTAGAACCCCTGATGTGGGTAGAGCGGGAGACTCCTACGAGCAGTACTTC	CSARTPDVGRAGDSYEQYF
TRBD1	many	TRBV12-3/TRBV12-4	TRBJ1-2	TGTGCCAGCAGTCTCACTCCACAAGGGACAGGAGAAGGCTACACCTTC	CASSLTPQGTGEGYTF
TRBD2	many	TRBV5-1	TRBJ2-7	TGCGCCAGCAGCTTGACGAGGGGCGGGAGCAAGAACGAGCAGTACTTC	CASSLTRGGSKNEQYF
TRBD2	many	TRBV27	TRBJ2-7	TGTGCCAGCAGTTTCTTGACTAGCGGGAGGGCCAACGAGCAGTACTTC	CASSFLTSGRANEQYF
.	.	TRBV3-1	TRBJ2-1	TGTGCCAGCAGCCCATGGGACACTCACAATGAGCAGTTCTTC	CASSPWDTHNEQFF
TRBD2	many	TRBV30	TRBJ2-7	TGTGCCTGGAGTGGAGGACTAGCGGGAGGAGCCTCCTACGAGCAGTACTTC	CAWSGGLAGGASYEQYF
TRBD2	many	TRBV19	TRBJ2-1	TGTGCCAGTAGTAGGACTAGCGGGAGAATCGTTGAGCAGTTCTTC	CASSRTSGRIVEQFF
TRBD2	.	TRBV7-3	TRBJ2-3	TGTGCCAGCAGCTCACTCGGGGGGGCAGATACGCAGTATTTT	CASSSLGGADTQYF
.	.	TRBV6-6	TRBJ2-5	TGTGCCAGCAGTTACTCTTGGACAAGTGGAGAGACCCAGTACTTC	CASSYSWTSGETQYF
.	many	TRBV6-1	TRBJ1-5	TGTGCCAGCGGCCAGCGGGTGTATAGCAATCAGCCCCAGCATTTT	CASGQRVYSNQPQHF
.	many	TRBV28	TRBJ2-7	TGTGCCAGCAGGCAGGGGTCCTACGAGCAGTACTTC	CASRQGSYEQYF
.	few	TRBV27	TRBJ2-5	TGTGCCAGCCGAGGCGGGCGAGAGACCCAGTACTTC	CASRGGRETQYF
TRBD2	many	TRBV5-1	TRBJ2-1	TGCGCCAGCAGCCCCGGACTAGCGGGATCTAGGTTCTTC	CASSPGLAGSRFF
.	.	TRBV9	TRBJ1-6	TGTGCCAGCAGCGGTTACAGGGTAGATTCACCCCTCCACTTT	CASSGYRVDSPLHF
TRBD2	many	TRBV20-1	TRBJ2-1	TGCAGTGCTCAGGTGGCTAGCGGGTTGCACAATGAGCAGTTCTTC	CSAQVASGLHNEQFF
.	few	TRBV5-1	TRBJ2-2	TGCGCCAGCAGCTCTGGCACTGGGGCTGCCGGGGAGCTGTTTTTT	CASSSGTGAAGELFF
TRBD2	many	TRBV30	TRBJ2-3	TGTGCCTGGAGTAAAGCTAGCGGGAGTCCCTGGGGCACAGATACGCAGTATTTT	CAWSKASGSPWGTDTQYF
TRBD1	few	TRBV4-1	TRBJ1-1	TGCGCCAGCAGCCACGGGGACAGGGAAGGCACTGAAGCTTTCTTT	CASSHGDREGTEAFF
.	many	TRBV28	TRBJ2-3	TGTGCCAGCAGATTAGCCGGCTCAGATACGCAGTATTTT	CASRLAGSDTQYF
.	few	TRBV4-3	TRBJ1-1	TGCGCCAGCAGCCAAGAGGCCGGGGGGGCCGACACTGAAGCTTTCTTT	CASSQEAGGADTEAFF
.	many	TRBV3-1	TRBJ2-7	TGTGCCAGCAGCCAATCAGGCGACTCTGACTCCTACGAGCAGTACTTC	CASSQSGDSDSYEQYF
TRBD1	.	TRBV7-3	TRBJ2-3	TGTGCCAGCAGCCGGGACAGGGGGCAAGATACGCAGTATTTT	CASSRDRGQDTQYF
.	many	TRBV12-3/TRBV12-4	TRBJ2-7	TGTGCCAGCAGTCCTCGGCAGCCGCATAAAGAGCAGTACTTC	CASSPRQPHKEQYF
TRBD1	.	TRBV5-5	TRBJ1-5	TGTGCCAGCAGCTTTTTGGGACAGGGGCTTAATCAGCCCCAGCATTTT	CASSFLGQGLNQPQHF
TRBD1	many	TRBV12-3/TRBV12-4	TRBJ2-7	TGTGCCAGCAGTAACGACCGGGACAGGGACCACGAGCAGTACTTC	CASSNDRDRDHEQYF
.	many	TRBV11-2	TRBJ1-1	TGTGCCAGCAGCTTACAGGGTTGGGGTACTGAAGCTTTCTTT	CASSLQGWGTEAFF
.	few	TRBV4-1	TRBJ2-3	TGCGCCAGCAGCCAAGAATTCGTGGGCACAGATACGCAGTATTTT	CASSQEFVGTDTQYF
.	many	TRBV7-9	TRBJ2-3	TGCGCCAGCAGCCCGTCTAGCGGCACAGATACGCAGTATTTT	CASSPSSGTDTQYF
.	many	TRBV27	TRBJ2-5	TGTGCCAGCAGTTCCATAGGGGTGGAGACCCAGTACTTC	CASSSIGVETQYF
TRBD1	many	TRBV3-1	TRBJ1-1	TGTGCCAGCAGCCCTTCGGACAGGGTGGTTGCGATGAACACTGAAGCTTTCTTT	CASSPSDRVVAMNTEAFF
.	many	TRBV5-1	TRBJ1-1	TGCGCCAGCAGCTTAGGGGTTTTGACTGAAGCTTTCTTT	CASSLGVLTEAFF
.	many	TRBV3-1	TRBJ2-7	TGTGCCAGCAGCCAAAGGGCCGTCTCCTACGAGCAGTACTTC	CASSQRAVSYEQYF
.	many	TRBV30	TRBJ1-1	TGTGCCTGGAGTTTACGCTTCATGGGCCACACTGAAGCTTTCTTT	CAWSLRFMGHTEAFF
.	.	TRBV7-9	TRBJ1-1	TGTGCCAGCAGCTCGAACAAAGGACGGAAGGACACTGAAGCTTTCTTT	CASSSNKGRKDTEAFF
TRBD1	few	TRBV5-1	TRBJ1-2	TGCGCCAGCTCCTTTGGAAGTCGGACAGGGCTTGGCTACACCTTC	CASSFGSRTGLGYTF
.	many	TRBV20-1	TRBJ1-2	TGCAGTGCTAGGGATGACATATACTATGGCTACACCTTC	CSARDDIYYGYTF
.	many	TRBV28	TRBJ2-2	TGTGCCAGCAGTTTGAGTTCAGGCCCGCTTGTAGCGGACACCGGGGAGCTGTTTTTT	CASSLSSGPLVADTGELFF
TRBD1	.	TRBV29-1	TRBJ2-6	TGCAGCGTGCGTCAGGGGGCATCGGGGGCCAACGTCCTGACTTTC	CSVRQGASGANVLTF
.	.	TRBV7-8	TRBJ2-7	TGTGCCAGCAGCTCCTGGACTGAGTACGAGCAGTACTTC	CASSSWTEYEQYF
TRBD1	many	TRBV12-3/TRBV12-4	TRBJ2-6	TGTGCCAGCAGGGAGACAGGGACTGGGGCCAACGTCCTGACTTTC	CASRETGTGANVLTF
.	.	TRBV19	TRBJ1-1	TGTGCCAGTAGTCCCCGGGTGTGGTCCCGGGCGGAGGACACTGAAGCTTTCTTT	CASSPRVWSRAEDTEAFF
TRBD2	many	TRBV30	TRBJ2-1	TGTGCCTGGAGTGTAGGTGGGAGGGCCCGGAATGAGCAGTTCTTC	CAWSVGGRARNEQFF
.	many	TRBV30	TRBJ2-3	TGTGCCTGGTCGAGGGTGGACAGTTACACAGATACGCAGTATTTT	CAWSRVDSYTDTQYF
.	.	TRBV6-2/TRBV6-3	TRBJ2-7	TGTGCCAGCAGTTACGGTACTTCCTACGGGCAGTACTTC	CASSYGTSYGQYF
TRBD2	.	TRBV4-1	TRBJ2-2	TGCGCCAGCAGCCAAGGCGGGAGGGCCGGCGGGGAGCTGTTTTTT	CASSQGGRAGGELFF
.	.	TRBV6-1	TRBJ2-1	TGTGCCTGCTGGGGAGGATTGGATGAGCAGTTCTTC	CACWGGLDEQFF
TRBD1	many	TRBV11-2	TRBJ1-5	TGTGCCAGCAGTTCAGGGGGTAAGGGCAATCAGCCCCAGCATTTT	CASSSGGKGNQPQHF
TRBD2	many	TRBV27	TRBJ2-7	TGTGCCAGCAGTTTCCTGAGTAGCGGGACCTCCTACGAGCAGTACTTC	CASSFLSSGTSYEQYF
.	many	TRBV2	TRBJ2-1	TGTGCCAGCAGTGAAGCGCGGACCATGGAGAATGAGCAGTTCTTC	CASSEARTMENEQFF
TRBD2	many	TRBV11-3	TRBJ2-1	TGTGCCAGCAGCCTAACCTTATGGGCGGGAGAGAGCAATGAGCAGTTCTTC	CASSLTLWAGESNEQFF
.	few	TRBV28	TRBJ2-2	TGTGCCAGCAGGGGGGGTACTCTACCCCACCCCGGGGAGCTGTTTTTT	CASRGGTLPHPGELFF
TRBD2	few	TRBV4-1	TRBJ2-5	TGCGCCAGCAGCCAAGATTCCCCGACTAGCGGTACCAAGGAGACCCAGTACTTC	CASSQDSPTSGTKETQYF
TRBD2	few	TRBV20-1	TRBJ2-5	TGCAGTGCGAGACTAGCGGGAAAAGAGACCCAGTACTTC	CSARLAGKETQYF
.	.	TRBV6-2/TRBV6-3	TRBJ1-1	TGTGCCAGCTTAACAGGGTTTGAAGCTTTCTTT	CASLTGFEAFF